This paragraph covers one T cell receptor beta chain sequence. Its specificity is not known. V lost 0 bases and J lost 1, with 14 bases in between. The CDR3 extends over 16 amino acids. Germline CDR1 and CDR2: DFQATT and SNEGSKA (reference sequence). Documented time point: blood at routine non-recurrence follow-up after resection. The input material, whole RNA from tumor, nontumor lung or frozen PBMC, was sequenced unsorted. This entry is derived from a study of spatial heterogeneity in lung cancer. Study in general: The donor group consisted of around 66 patients who had untreated, early-stage non-small cell lung cancer.

In the library, each TCR cDNA molecule bore its own unique molecular identifier. MiXCR, applied by TCRdb to the 5' RACE reads, yields one record per CDR3 protein. The table has under 150,000 distinct CDR3 sequences, 11% seen once; the top ten hold roughly a quarter. Study-level results: Follow-up blood showed ubiquitous expanded tumor TCRs less than blood at resection did.

The chain uses TRBV20-1 and TRBJ2-3; no clear D. The input for sequencing was PBMCs, taken at follow-up. The clonotype was recovered from a female donor with early-stage non-small cell lung cancer. In nucleotides, the CDR3 is TGCAGTGCTAGAGATCTGGTTCGGTCTGGCACAGATACGCAGTATTTT. It encodes CSARDLVRSGTDTQYF.